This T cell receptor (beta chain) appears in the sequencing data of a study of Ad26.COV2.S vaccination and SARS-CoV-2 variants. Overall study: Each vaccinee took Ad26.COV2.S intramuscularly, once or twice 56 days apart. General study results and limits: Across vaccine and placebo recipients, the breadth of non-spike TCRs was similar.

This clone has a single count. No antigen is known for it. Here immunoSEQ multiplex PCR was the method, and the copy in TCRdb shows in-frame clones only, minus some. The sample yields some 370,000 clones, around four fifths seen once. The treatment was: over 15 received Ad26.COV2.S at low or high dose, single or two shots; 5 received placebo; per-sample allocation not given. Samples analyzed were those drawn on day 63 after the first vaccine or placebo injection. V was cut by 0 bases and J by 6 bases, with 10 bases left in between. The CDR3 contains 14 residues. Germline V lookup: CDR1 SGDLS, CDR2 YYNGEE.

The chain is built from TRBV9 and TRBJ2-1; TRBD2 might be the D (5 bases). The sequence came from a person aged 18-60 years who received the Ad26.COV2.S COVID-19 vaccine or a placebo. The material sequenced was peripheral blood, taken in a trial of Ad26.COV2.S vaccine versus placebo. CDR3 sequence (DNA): TGTGCCAGCAGCGTAGTAGGACTTAGCAATGAGCAGTTCTTC. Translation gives CASSVVGLSNEQFF. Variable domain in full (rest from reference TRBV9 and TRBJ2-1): DSGVTQTPKHLITATGQRVTLRCSPRSGDLSVYWYQQSLDQGLQFLIQYYNGEERAKGNILERFSAQQFPDLHSELNLSSLELGDSALYFCASSVVGLSNEQFFGPGTRLTVL.